This T cell receptor beta chain was found in a study of blood T cell repertoires in COVID-19. Study-level background: Sources were T cells, B-cell-depleted T cells, or PBMCs; the material itself was cDNA or gDNA.

Seattle researchers signed up patients amid active infection and tracked them longitudinally. The V gene's germline CDR1 is SGHTA and CDR2 FQGNSA. J lost 4 bases, V lost 10 bases, and 9 bases had no gene match. This CDR3 spans 13 amino acids. Only in-frame clones appear in the TCRdb table, and some are missing; sequencing was by immunoSEQ multiplex PCR. This table has about 150,000 clones, under 85% appearing once. Material: peripheral blood. J is TRBJ1-1 and V is TRBV7-2, with TRBD1 identical over 7 bases. This TCR was sampled from a man older than 75 with COVID-19, enrolled during active disease. Here the CDR3 reads CATSTGLSTEAFF. CDR3 DNA: TGTGCCACCTCGACAGGGCTATCCACTGAAGCTTTCTTT. Full variable domain (rest looked up from reference TRBV7-2 and TRBJ1-1): GAGVSQSPSNKVTEKGKDVELRCDPISGHTALYWYRQSLGQGLEFLIYFQGNSAPDKSGLPSDRFSAERTGGSVSTLTIQRTQQEDSAVYLCATSTGLSTEAFFGQGTRLTVV.